These T cell receptor beta chains were read from a single sample in a study of blood T cell repertoires in COVID-19. Data came from immunoSEQ multiplex PCR; TCRdb stores just in-frame clones and leaves some out. The table includes around 230,000 clones, 70% to 90% detected once. Input material: peripheral blood. These receptors were collected from a man aged 45-60 years with COVID-19, enrolled during active disease. Both conserved end residues are part of each CDR3. The D gene is left open where the match is weak. The size field is filled for only some rows; it gives once, few, many or a size class.

j_gene: TRBJ2-1; abundance: NA; d_gene: NA; v_gene: TRBV6-5; CDR3nt: TGTGCCAGCAGGGGCTCCGACTCCTACAATGAGCAGTTCTTC; CDR3aa: CASRGSDSYNEQFF
j_gene: TRBJ1-4; abundance: NA; d_gene: TRBD1; v_gene: TRBV7-9; CDR3nt: TGTGCCAGCAGCGTACAGGGGGTTCAGACTAATGAAAAACTGTTTTTT; CDR3aa: CASSVQGVQTNEKLFF
j_gene: TRBJ2-6; abundance: NA; d_gene: NA; v_gene: TRBV6-6; CDR3nt: TGTGCCAGCAGAGGACAGAACTCTGGGGCCAACGTCCTGACTTTC; CDR3aa: CASRGQNSGANVLTF
j_gene: TRBJ1-2; abundance: NA; d_gene: NA; v_gene: TRBV6-1; CDR3nt: TGTGCCAGCAGTGAAGGGGCACCTTCTAACTATGGCTACACCTTC; CDR3aa: CASSEGAPSNYGYTF
j_gene: TRBJ2-3; abundance: NA; d_gene: TRBD1; v_gene: TRBV7-9; CDR3nt: TGTGCCAGCACCCCAGAGGGCGCAGGGGGTCGCACAGATACGCAGTATTTT; CDR3aa: CASTPEGAGGRTDTQYF
j_gene: TRBJ2-7; abundance: NA; d_gene: NA; v_gene: TRBV6-6; CDR3nt: TGTGCCAGCAGTTACTCGTTCCGCGGGGAGACATACGAGCAGTACTTC; CDR3aa: CASSYSFRGETYEQYF
j_gene: TRBJ1-1; abundance: NA; d_gene: NA; v_gene: TRBV4-3; CDR3nt: TGCGCCAGCAGCTCGACATTGAACACTGAAGCTTTCTTT; CDR3aa: CASSSTLNTEAFF
j_gene: TRBJ1-2; abundance: NA; d_gene: TRBD1; v_gene: TRBV11-2; CDR3nt: TGTGCCAGCAGCTCCGGGACAGGGGGCCTCTATGGCTACACCTTC; CDR3aa: CASSSGTGGLYGYTF
j_gene: TRBJ1-3; abundance: few; d_gene: NA; v_gene: TRBV28; CDR3nt: TGTGCCAGCAGTCCACCCGGGGGTAGCTCTGGAAACACCATATATTTT; CDR3aa: CASSPPGGSSGNTIYF
j_gene: TRBJ2-3; abundance: NA; d_gene: NA; v_gene: TRBV9; CDR3nt: TGTGCCAGCAGCCCCCGGTATTCCACAGATACGCAGTATTTT; CDR3aa: CASSPRYSTDTQYF
j_gene: TRBJ2-1; abundance: NA; d_gene: NA; v_gene: TRBV10-3; CDR3nt: TGTGCCATCAGTGAGTTGGAGGGGGCGTGGAATGAGCAGTTCTTC; CDR3aa: CAISELEGAWNEQFF
j_gene: TRBJ1-3; abundance: once; d_gene: NA; v_gene: TRBV18; CDR3nt: TGTGCCAGCTCACCACTCCCCCCCAGCGGGGACCGGAGTGGAAACACCATATATTTT; CDR3aa: CASSPLPPSGDRSGNTIYF
j_gene: TRBJ2-7; abundance: NA; d_gene: NA; v_gene: TRBV21-1; CDR3nt: TGTGCCAGCAGCAAATACATCAGGGCTGGGGGAGGCTACGAGCAGTACTTC; CDR3aa: CASSKYIRAGGGYEQYF
j_gene: TRBJ2-3; abundance: NA; d_gene: NA; v_gene: TRBV6-1; CDR3nt: TGTGCCAGCAGTAAGGAGGGACCCTCGACAGATACGCAGTATTTT; CDR3aa: CASSKEGPSTDTQYF
j_gene: TRBJ2-2; abundance: NA; d_gene: TRBD2; v_gene: TRBV5-4; CDR3nt: TGTGCCAGCAGCAGTCTAGCGGGAGGTATCACCGGGGAGCTGTTTTTT; CDR3aa: CASSSLAGGITGELFF
j_gene: TRBJ1-2; abundance: NA; d_gene: TRBD1; v_gene: TRBV11-2; CDR3nt: TGTGCCAGCAGCCGTGGACCGACAGGGGTAGATGGCTACACCTTC; CDR3aa: CASSRGPTGVDGYTF
j_gene: TRBJ1-3; abundance: NA; d_gene: NA; v_gene: TRBV4-1; CDR3nt: TGCGCCAGCAGCCAATCCGTCATGGCGGGGGGCTTTGGAAACACCATATATTTT; CDR3aa: CASSQSVMAGGFGNTIYF
j_gene: TRBJ2-1; abundance: NA; d_gene: TRBD2; v_gene: TRBV3-1/TRBV3-2; CDR3nt: TGTGCCAGCCGGGTCGGGGGGGCCAGGAATGAGCAGTTCTTC; CDR3aa: CASRVGGARNEQFF
j_gene: TRBJ2-7; abundance: NA; d_gene: TRBD2; v_gene: TRBV5-1; CDR3nt: TGCGCCAGCAGCTTATTGCGGGAGGGACCCGCAGAGCAGTACTTC; CDR3aa: CASSLLREGPAEQYF
j_gene: TRBJ1-1; abundance: NA; d_gene: TRBD1; v_gene: TRBV6-5; CDR3nt: TGTGCCAGCAGCCCCGAATGGGACAGGGGGCGAACCTTT; CDR3aa: CASSPEWDRGRTF
j_gene: TRBJ1-6; abundance: NA; d_gene: TRBD1; v_gene: TRBV11-1; CDR3nt: TGTGCCAGCAGCTCCACAGGGGAGTTAGGTTCACCCCTCCACTTT; CDR3aa: CASSSTGELGSPLHF
j_gene: TRBJ2-7; abundance: NA; d_gene: NA; v_gene: TRBV3-1/TRBV3-2; CDR3nt: TGTGCCAGCAGCTTAAGAGGTACCTACGAGCAGTACTTC; CDR3aa: CASSLRGTYEQYF
j_gene: TRBJ2-1; abundance: NA; d_gene: TRBD2; v_gene: TRBV19; CDR3nt: TGTGCCAGTAGTATAGGGGCTAGCGGGTACAATGAGCAGTTCTTC; CDR3aa: CASSIGASGYNEQFF
j_gene: TRBJ1-2; abundance: NA; d_gene: NA; v_gene: TRBV4-2; CDR3nt: TGTGCCAGCAGATTATCGACAGAGAACTATGGCTACACCTTC; CDR3aa: CASRLSTENYGYTF
j_gene: TRBJ2-1; abundance: NA; d_gene: NA; v_gene: TRBV7-3; CDR3nt: TGTGCCAGCAGCATCCACAGGGACAATGAGCAGTTCTTC; CDR3aa: CASSIHRDNEQFF
j_gene: TRBJ2-7; abundance: NA; d_gene: TRBD1; v_gene: TRBV5-4; CDR3nt: TGTGCCAGCAGCTTGAGAGGGGGCGGTTACGAGCAGTACTTC; CDR3aa: CASSLRGGGYEQYF
j_gene: TRBJ2-2; abundance: NA; d_gene: TRBD2; v_gene: TRBV27; CDR3nt: TGTGCCAGCAGCCCGACCCGGGGGGGGGCCGGCGGGGAGCTGTTTTTT; CDR3aa: CASSPTRGGAGGELFF
j_gene: TRBJ2-7; abundance: NA; d_gene: TRBD2; v_gene: TRBV18; CDR3nt: TGTGCCAGCTCACCGGAGGGACTAGCGGGAAGGGACGAGCAGTACTTC; CDR3aa: CASSPEGLAGRDEQYF
j_gene: TRBJ2-1; abundance: NA; d_gene: TRBD1; v_gene: TRBV10-1; CDR3nt: TGCGCCAGCAGTGATTCACAGGGGGCCTACAATGAGCAGTTCTTC; CDR3aa: CASSDSQGAYNEQFF
j_gene: TRBJ2-5; abundance: NA; d_gene: TRBD2; v_gene: TRBV7-3; CDR3nt: TGTGCCAGCAGCCAGCTCCCCGCGGGAGAGGGGGAGACCCAGTACTTC; CDR3aa: CASSQLPAGEGETQYF
j_gene: TRBJ1-1; abundance: NA; d_gene: NA; v_gene: TRBV5-4; CDR3nt: TGTGCCAGCAGCGACCCTGCAGGGCGGACTGAAGCTTTCTTT; CDR3aa: CASSDPAGRTEAFF
j_gene: TRBJ2-2; abundance: NA; d_gene: TRBD1; v_gene: TRBV5-4; CDR3nt: TGTGCCAGCAGCTTGGGCGGCCGGGACAGGACGAACACCGGGGAGCTGTTTTTT; CDR3aa: CASSLGGRDRTNTGELFF
j_gene: TRBJ1-5; abundance: few; d_gene: TRBD1; v_gene: TRBV28; CDR3nt: TGTGCCAGCAGGTCTCCAGGGGGGAGCAATCAGCCCCAGCATTTT; CDR3aa: CASRSPGGSNQPQHF
j_gene: TRBJ1-3; abundance: NA; d_gene: TRBD1; v_gene: TRBV19; CDR3nt: TGTGCCAGTAGTACGGGACAGGGGACTGGAAACACCATATATTTT; CDR3aa: CASSTGQGTGNTIYF
j_gene: TRBJ2-7; abundance: NA; d_gene: NA; v_gene: TRBV6-1; CDR3nt: TGTGCCAGCAGTGAATTACGAGGCGAGCAGTACTTC; CDR3aa: CASSELRGEQYF
j_gene: TRBJ1-2; abundance: NA; d_gene: NA; v_gene: TRBV4-2; CDR3nt: TGTGCCAGCAGCCAAGATGTTAACAGGAACGGCTACACCTTC; CDR3aa: CASSQDVNRNGYTF
j_gene: TRBJ1-5; abundance: NA; d_gene: NA; v_gene: TRBV19; CDR3nt: TGTGCCAGTAGTATTGGGGGGAATCAGCCCCAGCATTTT; CDR3aa: CASSIGGNQPQHF
j_gene: TRBJ2-7; abundance: NA; d_gene: TRBD2; v_gene: TRBV18; CDR3nt: TGTGCCAGCTCACCACCGGCGGGGGGAGGGGGAACCTACGAGCAGTACTTC; CDR3aa: CASSPPAGGGGTYEQYF
j_gene: TRBJ1-5; abundance: NA; d_gene: TRBD1; v_gene: TRBV3-1/TRBV3-2; CDR3nt: TGTGCCAGCAGCGAAGACAGGGGCCCTGGGCTTTTAAATCAGCCCCAGCATTTT; CDR3aa: CASSEDRGPGLLNQPQHF
j_gene: TRBJ2-1; abundance: NA; d_gene: NA; v_gene: TRBV7-8; CDR3nt: TGTGCCAGCAGCTTAGAAACAGGGTCTTTGCAGTACAATGAGCAGTTCTTC; CDR3aa: CASSLETGSLQYNEQFF
j_gene: TRBJ2-3; abundance: once; d_gene: TRBD2; v_gene: TRBV6-1; CDR3nt: TGTGCCAGCAGTGATCGGACTAGCGGGGGAGGGGATACGCAGTATTTT; CDR3aa: CASSDRTSGGGDTQYF
j_gene: TRBJ2-7; abundance: once; d_gene: NA; v_gene: TRBV11-1; CDR3nt: TGTGCCAGCAGCTTATTGGCAGACTACGAGCAGTACTTC; CDR3aa: CASSLLADYEQYF
j_gene: TRBJ1-6; abundance: NA; d_gene: TRBD1; v_gene: TRBV28; CDR3nt: TGTGCCAGCACCTCCGGGACAGGGTATAATTCACCCCTCCACTTT; CDR3aa: CASTSGTGYNSPLHF
j_gene: TRBJ2-1; abundance: NA; d_gene: NA; v_gene: TRBV29-1; CDR3nt: TGCAGCGGGAACCATAGGGGTGAGCAGTTCTTC; CDR3aa: CSGNHRGEQFF
j_gene: TRBJ1-4; abundance: NA; d_gene: TRBD1; v_gene: TRBV7-2; CDR3nt: TGTGCCAGCAGCTTCGGAACGACAGGGGGGAGCGAAAAACTGTTTTTT; CDR3aa: CASSFGTTGGSEKLFF
j_gene: TRBJ2-3; abundance: NA; d_gene: NA; v_gene: TRBV6-5; CDR3nt: TGTGCCAGCAGTTCCAACAGTGATACGCAGTATTTT; CDR3aa: CASSSNSDTQYF
j_gene: TRBJ2-5; abundance: once; d_gene: NA; v_gene: TRBV19; CDR3nt: TGTGCCAGTAGTACCCGGGACATCTGGGGGGAGACCCAGTACTTC; CDR3aa: CASSTRDIWGETQYF
j_gene: TRBJ1-6; abundance: NA; d_gene: NA; v_gene: TRBV28; CDR3nt: TGTGCCAGCGGCGGGGGGAGCTCCTATAATTCACCCCTCCACTTT; CDR3aa: CASGGGSSYNSPLHF
j_gene: TRBJ1-2; abundance: few; d_gene: NA; v_gene: TRBV5-6; CDR3nt: TGTGCCAGCAGCCCGTACAGGGTTGGCTATGGCTACACCTTC; CDR3aa: CASSPYRVGYGYTF
j_gene: TRBJ2-7; abundance: NA; d_gene: NA; v_gene: TRBV5-1; CDR3nt: TGCGCCAGCAGCTTGGGCGGGACAGACTCCTACGAGCAGTACTTC; CDR3aa: CASSLGGTDSYEQYF
j_gene: TRBJ1-1; abundance: once; d_gene: TRBD1; v_gene: TRBV9; CDR3nt: TGTGCCAGCAGCCACGGCGGGACAGTGAACACTGAAGCTTTCTTT; CDR3aa: CASSHGGTVNTEAFF
j_gene: TRBJ1-3; abundance: NA; d_gene: NA; v_gene: TRBV6-5; CDR3nt: TGTGCCAGCAGCATGGACATACACTCTGGAAACACCATATATTTT; CDR3aa: CASSMDIHSGNTIYF
j_gene: TRBJ2-4; abundance: NA; d_gene: TRBD2; v_gene: TRBV12-5; CDR3nt: TGTGCTAGTGGTTTGGTCCCGGGACTAGCGGGAGAGGTAGCCAAAAACATTCAGTACTTC; CDR3aa: CASGLVPGLAGEVAKNIQYF
j_gene: TRBJ2-2; abundance: NA; d_gene: TRBD2; v_gene: TRBV2; CDR3nt: TGTGCCAGCAGTCCAAGCGGGAGGGCCGGCGGGGAGCTGTTTTTT; CDR3aa: CASSPSGRAGGELFF
j_gene: TRBJ1-5; abundance: NA; d_gene: NA; v_gene: TRBV19; CDR3nt: TGTGCCAGTAAAACAGGGATCAATCAGCCCCAGCATTTT; CDR3aa: CASKTGINQPQHF
j_gene: TRBJ2-5; abundance: NA; d_gene: TRBD2; v_gene: TRBV27; CDR3nt: TGTGCCAGCAGTTCTGCGGGGGGGCCGTACCAAGAGACCCAGTACTTC; CDR3aa: CASSSAGGPYQETQYF
j_gene: TRBJ2-4; abundance: NA; d_gene: NA; v_gene: TRBV12-5; CDR3nt: TGTGCTAGTGGTTTCGGGGGGCTGCTACTCACCGCCAAAAACATTCAGTACTTC; CDR3aa: CASGFGGLLLTAKNIQYF
j_gene: TRBJ1-3; abundance: NA; d_gene: TRBD1; v_gene: TRBV3-1/TRBV3-2; CDR3nt: TGTGCCAGCAGCACGACGACAGGGGGCTTCTCTGGAAACACCATATATTTT; CDR3aa: CASSTTTGGFSGNTIYF
j_gene: TRBJ2-1; abundance: NA; d_gene: TRBD2; v_gene: TRBV13; CDR3nt: TGTGCCAGCAGCTCCACCCTGACTAGCGGGAGCTACAATGAGCAGTTCTTC; CDR3aa: CASSSTLTSGSYNEQFF
j_gene: TRBJ1-4; abundance: NA; d_gene: NA; v_gene: TRBV19; CDR3nt: TGTGCCAGTAGCCGGGCAACTAATGAAAAACTGTTTTTT; CDR3aa: CASSRATNEKLFF